These 3 T cell receptor beta chains share one sample of origin, sequenced in a study of CD8 T cells in ankylosing spondylitis. Their specific antigens are unknown. TCRdb fed the 5' RACE reads into MiXCR, producing one record per CDR3 protein. In the table there are some 800,000 distinct CDR3 sequences, roughly 12% of which are singletons. Findings and caveats of the study: What appeared characteristic of ankylosing spondylitis blood was a TCR beta motif of 7 or 8 highly homologous variants.

Sequencing was performed on blood, either unsorted or a sorted T cell fraction (not recorded which). The receptors shown here come from a male donor with ankylosing spondylitis.

This clonotype was detected many times. The junction differs from germline at one of its ends, possibly a read error. The chain links TRBV5-1 to TRBJ2-3; tentatively, D is TRBD2 (6 bases). The CDR3 covers 15 residues. The V gene's germline CDR1 is SGHRS and CDR2 YFSETQ. CDR3 nucleotides: TGTGCCAGCAGTTTAGTGGCGGGATCCACAGATACGCAGTATTTT. Protein: CASSLVAGSTDTQYF.

V usage is TRBV7-2 and J usage is TRBJ1-2; maybe TRBD1 (5 bases). The CDR3 extends over 17 amino acids. The germline gives CDR1 SGHTA, CDR2 FQGNSA. Trimming took off 0 bases at V and 6 bases at J, with 20 bases between the two ends. The CDR3 loop reads CASSLAIGARVGDGYTF. The CDR3 DNA follows: TGTGCCAGCAGCTTAGCGATAGGGGCCAGGGTGGGGGATGGCTACACCTTC.

This clonotype has a handful of counts. The chain carries TRBV7-8 and TRBJ2-7; the match to TRBD2 covers 10 bases. The CDR3 contains 16 residues. The germline gives CDR1 SGHVS, CDR2 FQNEAQ. Trimming took 5 bases from V and 2 from J; bases not matched to a gene: 9. CDR3 sequence reads: CASSALSGRRAYEQYF. In DNA, the CDR3 is TGTGCCAGCAGCGCCCTTAGCGGGAGGCGGGCCTACGAGCAGTACTTC. Looking up the rest from reference TRBV7-8 and TRBJ2-7 gives the full variable domain: GAGVSQSPRYKVAKRGQDVALRCDPISGHVSLFWYQQALGQGPEFLTYFQNEAQLDKSGLPSDRFFAERPEGSVSTLKIQRTQQEDSAVYLCASSALSGRRAYEQYFGPGTRLTVT.